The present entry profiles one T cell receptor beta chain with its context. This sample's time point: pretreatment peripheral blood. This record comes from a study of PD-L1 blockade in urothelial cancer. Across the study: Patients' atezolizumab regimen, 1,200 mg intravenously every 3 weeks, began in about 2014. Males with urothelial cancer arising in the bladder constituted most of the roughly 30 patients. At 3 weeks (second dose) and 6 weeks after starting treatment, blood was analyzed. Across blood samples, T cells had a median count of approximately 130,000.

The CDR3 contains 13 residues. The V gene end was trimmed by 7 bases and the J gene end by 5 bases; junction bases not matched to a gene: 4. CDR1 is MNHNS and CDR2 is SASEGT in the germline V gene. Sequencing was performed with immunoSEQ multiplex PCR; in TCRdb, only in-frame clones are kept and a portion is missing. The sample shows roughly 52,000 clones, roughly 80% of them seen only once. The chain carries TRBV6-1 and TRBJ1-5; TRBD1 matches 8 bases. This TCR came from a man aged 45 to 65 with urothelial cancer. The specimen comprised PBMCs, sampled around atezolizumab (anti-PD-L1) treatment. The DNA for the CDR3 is TGTGCCAGCATCGACAGGGGTGATCAGCCCCAGCATTTT. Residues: CASIDRGDQPQHF.